This T cell receptor (beta chain) was identified in a study of blood T cell repertoires in COVID-19. Sequencing used immunoSEQ multiplex PCR; TCRdb keeps in-frame clones, though not all of them. The sample records roughly 81,000 clones, around 82% being singletons. This CDR3 region has 15 residues. With V trimmed by 6 bases and J by 4 bases, 8 bases remained unmatched. Germline V gene data show CDR1 as MNHNY and CDR2 as SVGAGI (reference sequence). The specimen was peripheral blood. The chain couples TRBV6-6 to TRBJ2-3, with 9 bases aligning to TRBD1. This receptor was obtained from a man of 80 years or more with active or convalescent COVID-19. CDR3 in DNA: TGTGCCAGCAGGGAGGACAGGGGTTACCCAGATACGCAGTATTTT. Translating it yields CASREDRGYPDTQYF.